A selection of T cell receptor beta chains follows, all from one sample in a study of blood T cell repertoires in COVID-19. Repertoires were generated with immunoSEQ multiplex PCR, while TCRdb's copy carries only in-frame clones and drops some. The table lists approximately 220,000 clones, about four fifths of them singletons. The sequenced sample consisted of PBMCs or T cells enriched from blood (not recorded which). These receptors all stem from a woman between 40 and 50 years old with acute COVID-19. Both conserved end residues are part of each CDR3.

>TRBV9
CASSAGDSLNTEAFF
>TRBV6-1
CASSELGGTGYTF
>TRBV7-8
CASSLSAPTGNYGYTF
>TRBV5-4
CASRPDRAPTDTQYF
>TRBV2
CASTTGQGGGYGYTF
>TRBV19
CASSIPQGVFGGYTF
>TRBV28
CASIPGGQNYEQYF
>TRBV9
CASSRNPGEDTQYF
>TRBV6-1
CASSEPTGGYEQYF
>TRBV6-5
CASTPGFLSTEAFF
>TRBV2
CASSPTSFYNEQFF
>TRBV5-5
CASSLLGQGLDGYTF
>TRBV2
CASSTQGSGSYEQYF
>TRBV11-2
CASSSGQGPYEQYF
>TRBV5-1
CASSLALADTDTQYF
>TRBV9
CASSGGQGSILSNEQFF
>TRBV19
CASSIAGQGGYGYTF
>TRBV6-1
CASSDGTGGNKQYF
>TRBV14
CASSRRTGTNGYTF
>TRBV13
CASSSGAGGPHEQYF
>TRBV18
CATIGSREGAYNEQFF
>TRBV29-1
CSSIRGFGTEAFF
>TRBV3-1/TRBV3-2
CASSQDAGTSPLHF
>TRBV18
CASSPSRGTDTQYF
>TRBV28
CASSSGTEAFF
>TRBV6-5
CASRVVFGELFF
>TRBV7-9
CASSPPGGSTNQPQHF
>TRBV5-5
CASSLVLEGAVTEAFF
>TRBV6-5
CASTKDSSNQPQHF